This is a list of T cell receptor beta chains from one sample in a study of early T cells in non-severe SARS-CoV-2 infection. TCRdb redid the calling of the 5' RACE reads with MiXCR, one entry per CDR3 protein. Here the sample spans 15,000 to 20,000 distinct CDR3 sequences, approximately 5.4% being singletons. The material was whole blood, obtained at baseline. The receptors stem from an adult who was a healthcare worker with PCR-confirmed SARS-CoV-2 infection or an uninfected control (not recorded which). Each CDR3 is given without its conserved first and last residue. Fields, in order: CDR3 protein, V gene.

cdr3_aa: ASSPYGVGARTDTQY
v_call: TRBV7-9

cdr3_aa: ASSIGSTEAF
v_call: TRBV11-2

cdr3_aa: ASSRLLTSNYGYT
v_call: TRBV4-1

cdr3_aa: ASSASGGPEDEQF
v_call: TRBV10-2

cdr3_aa: ASSSEGFGTEAF
v_call: TRBV5-6

cdr3_aa: ASSPEAAGDYGYT
v_call: TRBV7-3

cdr3_aa: ASSPGGTWANVLT
v_call: TRBV5-4

cdr3_aa: ASSLSNYYEQY
v_call: TRBV7-8

cdr3_aa: ASSQGITGNTEAF
v_call: TRBV3-1

cdr3_aa: ASSQDMGQGAGPGELF
v_call: TRBV3-1

cdr3_aa: ASSLILNTEAF
v_call: TRBV7-2

cdr3_aa: AISAGTEEAF
v_call: TRBV10-3

cdr3_aa: ASSVYGDTHTGELF
v_call: TRBV9

cdr3_aa: ASSVGLANTGELF
v_call: TRBV9

cdr3_aa: ASSYSGQGNTEAF
v_call: TRBV6-5

cdr3_aa: ASSLDWSAGTQY
v_call: TRBV7-2

cdr3_aa: ASTDRFYGYT
v_call: TRBV5-6

cdr3_aa: ASSLGKDREAF
v_call: TRBV5-1

cdr3_aa: ASSQDMVARNEQF
v_call: TRBV3-1

cdr3_aa: ASSLGGTGASPLH
v_call: TRBV12-3/TRBV12-4

cdr3_aa: ATSRHTGTAQETQY
v_call: TRBV15

cdr3_aa: ASSVQRGTEAF
v_call: TRBV7-7

cdr3_aa: ASSLDGWGTTREQY
v_call: TRBV5-1